The clone carrying this TCR beta chain has just a few counts. Its matching antigen is unknown. This entry comes from a study of shared clonotypes between healthy human individuals. On the study more broadly: Contributing individuals were two females and three males aged 18 to 49. Overall study findings and caveats: Clonotype sharing levels among donors were expected to vary with sequencing depth.

The data were produced by immunoSEQ multiplex PCR, yet TCRdb's version contains in-frame clones alone and is incomplete. The top ten clones hold about 0.38% of a sample with approximately 2.5 million clones, 80% to 95% of them seen once. Unmatched junction bases numbered 5, after V lost 3 bases and J lost 8 bases. There are 14 residues in the CDR3. Germline CDR1 and CDR2: SEHNR and FQNEAQ (reference sequence). This clonotype was obtained from a young man in good health. Some clones in this sample may be carry-over from other donors' samples. The chain uses TRBV7-9 and TRBJ1-5, with 9 bases identical to TRBD1. Sequencing was carried out using naive CD4+ T cells from PBMCs. Subset defined: CD45RA+ positively selected. Written as DNA, the CDR3 is TGTGCCAGCAGCTTCACAGGGGGCAGGGAGCCCCAGCATTTT. Translating gives CASSFTGGREPQHF. Complete variable domain (other parts from reference TRBV7-9 and TRBJ1-5): DTGVSQNPRHKITKRGQNVTFRCDPISEHNRLYWYRQTLGQGPEFLTYFQNEAQLEKSRLLSDRFSAERPKGSFSTLEIQRTEQGDSAMYLCASSFTGGREPQHFGDGTRLSIL.